Sequencing of this TCR beta chain was carried out in a study of shared clonotypes between healthy human individuals (dated by TCRdb to the early 2020s). For the study in its entirety: Two women and a few men aged 18 to 49 years were included in the cohort. For each donor, three plates each were used for CD4 naive and CD4 memory, two plates were used for CD8 naive, and one plate was used for CD8 memory. Blood TCR repertoires of 5 or 6 healthy adults were deeply sequenced to estimate repertoire size and the extent of clonotype sharing between individuals. Different laboratories and diverse techniques were used to prepare libraries and sequence TCR repertoires, to increase sequencing depth and limit assay-specific biases. Leukapheresis yielded between about 0.9 and 9.5 billion PBMCs per donor. What the research found in general, with its limitations: Because the study included only a small number of donors, the genetic and exposure-history diversity represented was limited. Compared with non-shared clonotypes, clonotypes shared by all four sorted-subset donors had higher generation probabilities. Across a few donors, roughly 5.4% of naive CD4, around 3.5% of naive CD8, roughly 2.3% of memory CD4, and 0.4% of memory CD8 clonotypes were shared. Sampling was restricted to blood, and TCR repertoires in tissue are likely to differ from TCR repertoires in blood. Based on pairwise subsampling, the degree of clonotype sharing among donors was expected to be affected by sequencing depth. Naive subsets generally had larger estimated clonotype richness than memory subsets did. Incomplete sequencing was indicated by rarefaction of sorted-subset datasets, despite the large sequencing depth.

A remark on this clone: There is no known antigen for this receptor. Within one base of it there is no much larger clone, and no base qualities were kept. Other nucleotide sequences in the sample specify the same CDR3.

Healthy HIV-negative adults with no recently reported acute infections or vaccinations were included as donors. Every donor was a Caucasian adult living in Nashville, Tennessee, USA. CD4+ T cells were enriched by magnetic negative selection, after which naive cells were positively selected on CD45RA and the negative fraction was taken as the memory subset. Blood was obtained by leukapheresis, after which PBMCs were separated by Ficoll-Histopaque density gradient centrifugation and cryopreserved in liquid nitrogen vapor phase. Analytical flow cytometry was used to check the purity and quantity of each magnetically sorted T cell population. Genomic DNA was isolated from each sorted fraction and quantified by UV absorbance on a Nanodrop 2000c. TCR CDR3 regions were amplified from genomic DNA by multiplex PCR using the deep immunoSEQ assay. Genomic DNA extracted from each cell subset was distributed evenly over all wells of several immunoSEQ 96-well plates, and each plate served as one replicate. For sorted subsets, roughly 200 ng of genomic DNA, equivalent to 30,000 or so T cell genomes, went into each replicate PCR. Purified libraries were measured with a Qubit 3.0 fluorometer, size-checked on a Bioanalyzer 2100, and measured again with the KAPA Library Quantification kit. Every immunoSEQ 96-well plate was sequenced on a dedicated single-read 150-cycle Illumina NextSeq 550 flow cell. The published analysis was carried out like this. Because the immunoSEQ output held only junctional sequences and lacked quality scores, the filtering could not match the filtering applied to full-length reads. Sequences were annotated with PyIR, a Python wrapper for IgBLAST v1.9, using IMGT germline references to assign V/J genes and CDR3. Reads were filtered out if the reads had weak V/J assignments (E-value above 1e-6), no CDR3, stop codons, out-of-frame junctions, or ambiguous translated residues. A V3J clonotype was defined by an identical inferred V gene, J gene, and CDR3 amino acid sequence. Percentage overlap between repertoires was calculated by dividing the number of shared unique clonotypes by the size of the smaller repertoire. Three approaches were used to assess repertoire richness: RTK rarefaction, the Chao1 estimator, and Recon v2.1 estimates of unobserved clonotypes. Generation probabilities for all TCRbeta clonotypes obtained by the gDNA method from a handful of donors were computed using OLGA. TCRdb took over this immuneACCESS table, retaining in-frame rearrangements with V and J assigned. Such tables are incomplete; in checked studies, under half of the missing clones stem from an unresolved V gene, and the remainder is unexplained. The V and J calls and clone size come from that table; D and trimming were worked out from the DNA. The sample table contains a few hundred thousand clones; only one count was recorded for more than 95% of them. The ten largest clones represent 0.057% of the sample.

The junction shows trimming of 2 bases on V and 6 bases on J, and the gene matches do not reach 1 base of it. Inclusive of the bounding cysteine and phenylalanine, the CDR3 is 14 residues long. Of the read, only the CDR3 DNA is kept; its 42 bases are in frame from base 1. CDR1 and CDR2, per the germline V gene, are SGHRS and YFSETQ. The sample taken for sequencing was naive CD4+ T cells sorted from blood. What this sample's cell subset or site label stands for: CD45RA+ positively selected. The chain couples TRBV5-1 to TRBJ2-1, with TRBD2 identical over 11 junction bases. The sequence was collected from a woman aged 30 to 39 in good health. The nucleotides read TGCGCCAGCAGCTTAACTAGCGGGAGCAATGAGCAGTTCTTC. This sequence encodes CASSLTSGSNEQFF.